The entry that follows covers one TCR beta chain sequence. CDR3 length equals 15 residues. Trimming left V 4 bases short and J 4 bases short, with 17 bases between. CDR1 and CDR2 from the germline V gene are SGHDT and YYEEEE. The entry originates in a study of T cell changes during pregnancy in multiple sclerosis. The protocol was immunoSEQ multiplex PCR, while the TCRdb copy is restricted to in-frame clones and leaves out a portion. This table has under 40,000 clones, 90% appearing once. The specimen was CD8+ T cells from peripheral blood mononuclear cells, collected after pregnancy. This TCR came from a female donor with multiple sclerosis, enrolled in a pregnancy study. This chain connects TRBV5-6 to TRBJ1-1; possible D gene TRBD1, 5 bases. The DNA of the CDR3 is TGTGCCAGCAGCCAATCCCCTGACAGAGGCACTGAAGCTTTCTTT. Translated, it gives CASSQSPDRGTEAFF.